This TCR beta chain was captured by sequencing in a study of post-analysis software for immune sequencing data (dated by TCRdb to between 2015 and 2016). About the study as a whole: Disease courses on record covered relapsing-remitting, secondary progressive and progressive-relapsing multiple sclerosis, though some patients had no subtype annotation. A subset of samples was prepared in parallel using single-end sample barcoding, then pooled and co-amplified after Illumina adapter ligation. The patient repertoires were compared against more than 10 previously published healthy control repertoires obtained from donors aged 6 to 25 years.

TCR beta repertoires were profiled from peripheral blood of 13 young patients with multiple sclerosis to demonstrate the VDJtools post-analysis software. Multiple sclerosis patients were children and adolescents aged roughly 6 to 17 years. The investigation overall reported the following: Significantly higher frequencies in patients than in controls were found for about five TRBV segments, including TRBV5-6, TRBV5-1 and TRBV20-1. The control group was slightly older than the multiple sclerosis patient group. Normalized Chao1 diversity was significantly lower in multiple sclerosis patients than controls, suggesting substantial peripheral T-cell clonal expansion. Strong co-clustering of samples prepared in the same batch was shown by direct clustering with F measure, prompting a batch-effect correction.

The receptor library was made with PCR. Reads for this sample came from an Illumina HiSeq 2500. Unique molecular identifiers were incorporated into TCR beta cDNA libraries to reduce PCR and sequencing biases. Approximately 500,000 cDNA molecules were obtained for every 1 to 10 million input T cells, so each molecule roughly corresponded to one T cell. Patient libraries were prepared and sequenced with the same protocol used for the earlier healthy control dataset. Within a given batch, samples were prepared together, multiplexed and sequenced on the same HiSeq lane. As for the original processing: Raw barcoded reads were processed with MIGEC, and single-read molecular identifier groups were discarded before consensus assembly and CDR3 extraction. Clonotype tables were post-analysed with VDJtools, and diversity was normalized by down-sampling all datasets to the smallest sample size. In repertoire overlap clustering, CDR3 amino acid sequences, but not nucleotide sequences, were matched to correct batch-related cross-sample contamination. The public sequencing data were trimmed at Q25 with fastp and processed into clonotypes with MiXCR by TCRdb, which kept only in-frame beta chains. Each CDR3 protein appears once, grouped with its most common genes and DNA. Clone size and V and J calls follow TCRdb, not the original study. This sample holds hundreds of thousands of distinct CDR3 sequences; approximately 60% were observed only once. The top ten hold about 10% of the sample.

The CDR3 covers 14 residues, taking in both the cysteine and the phenylalanine. Only the CDR3 portion is preserved as DNA: 42 bases, with reading frame beginning at the first base. Trimming costs V 0 bases and J 2 bases, and their ends lie 7 bases apart. The germline V gene (reference sequence) gives CDR1 as MNHNY and CDR2 as SVGAGI. This clonotype was counted a few times. Its antigen is unknown. Qualities for individual bases were not recorded, and no much larger clone is one base off. The clonotype originates from a girl aged 2 to 10 with multiple sclerosis. The source material was blood. The chain links TRBV6-6 with TRBJ2-5; the D segment cannot be called with confidence. The CDR3 region has the sequence CASSYSKQQETQYF. The bases read TGTGCCAGCAGTTACTCGAAACAGCAAGAGACCCAGTACTTC.